The clone carrying this TCR beta chain has at least ten counts. Antigen specificity is unknown. This sample stems from a study of CD8 T cells in ankylosing spondylitis. Study-wide findings and caveats: In synovial fluid and blood from reactive arthritis, some motif variants were previously reported. In peripheral blood, disease-linked CD8+ clones occurred at relatively low frequencies. Seemingly characteristic of ankylosing spondylitis blood was a TCR beta motif consisting of roughly 8 highly homologous variants. Disease-linked clones were reportedly significantly enriched in matched ankylosing spondylitis synovial fluid.

This CDR3 is 10 amino acids long. The V and J ends lost 4 bases and 15 bases respectively, with 10 bases between them. Researchers built TCR beta libraries using quantitative 5'-RACE with molecular barcodes. From the 5' RACE reads, TCRdb called clonotypes with MiXCR, one entry per CDR3 protein. The sample includes roughly 220,000 distinct CDR3 sequences, roughly 18% of them seen just once. The chain uses TRBV12-3 or TRBV12-4 and TRBJ2-1; D is unclear. Sequenced material: blood, either unsorted or a sorted T cell fraction (not recorded which). The source of this sequence is a male donor with ankylosing spondylitis. The CDR3 sequence is CASSSTELFF. CDR3 sequence (DNA): TGTGCCAGCAGTTCCACGGAATTGTTCTTC.